The text below deals with one TCR beta chain. These data belong to a study of cytomegalovirus exposure and HLA in healthy donors. The PCR had 60 Vbeta and 13 Jbeta primers. Clones were sequenced by immunoSEQ multiplex PCR, and TCRdb holds only the in-frame ones, with some missing. The sample shows around 130,000 clones, 82% of them seen only once. The CDR3 contains 13 residues. Trimming removed 4 bases from V and 2 bases from J, with 6 bases in between. Germline V gene data show CDR1 as MDHEN and CDR2 as SYDVKM. Input material: PBMCs. This receptor was identified in a male donor in good health and CMV-seropositive. The rearrangement uses TRBV28 and TRBJ1-5, with D perhaps matching TRBD1 (5 bases). CDR3 loop: CASSSGGNQPQHF. The CDR3 coding sequence is TGTGCCAGCAGTTCGGGGGGCAATCAGCCCCAGCATTTT.